A single sample is the source of the 8 T cell receptor beta chains below, sequenced in a study of T cells after yellow fever vaccination. A single record per CDR3 protein comes from TCRdb applying MiXCR to the 5' RACE reads. The sample has 150,000 to 200,000 distinct CDR3 sequences, 6.5% to 8.5% seen once. The material sequenced was CD4+ T cells sorted from PBMCs, taken 5 days after the first yellow fever vaccination. The receptor set was obtained from a man aged 18 to 35 who received the YFV17D yellow fever vaccine.

This clonotype was found many times. This sequence joins TRBV5-1 and TRBJ2-5, with D perhaps TRBD2 (7 bases). Trimming shortened V by 2 bases and J by 1 base, and 12 bases separated the two germline ends. Looked up from germline, CDR1 is SGHRS and CDR2 is YFSETQ. CDR3 length: 15 amino acids. The CDR3 reads CASSFREGGQETQYF. CDR3 sequence (DNA): TGCGCCAGCAGCTTCAGGGAGGGGGGCCAAGAGACCCAGTACTTC.

The chain employs TRBV11-2 and TRBJ2-3; D ambiguous. CDR3 length equals 14 residues. Germline-derived CDR1 and CDR2 are SGHAT and FQNNGV. Between the trimmed V and J ends, which lost 6 bases and 4 bases, there was a span of 14 bases. Written as DNA, the CDR3 is TGTGCCAGCAGAAGGAGCTTCTATCCAGATACGCAGTATTTT. This translates into CASRRSFYPDTQYF.

The V gene is TRBV7-2, the J gene TRBJ2-5, with TRBD2 matching over 10 bases. This CDR3 is built from 16 residues. Germline assignment: CDR1 SGHTA and CDR2 FQGNSA. V trimming: 1 base; J trimming: 7 bases; junction bases outside the gene matches: 9. The CDR3 region has the DNA TGTGCCAGCAGCTTAGATTGGGGGTCTAGCGGGGGGACCCAGTACTTC. Encoded protein: CASSLDWGSSGGTQYF.

The sample holds many counts of this clonotype. The rearrangement uses TRBV5-1 and TRBJ2-3; weak D call: TRBD1 (6 bases). The CDR3 loop spans 12 amino acids. Trimming stripped 6 bases from V and 1 base from J, with 6 bases between. Germline values: CDR1 SGHRS, CDR2 YFSETQ. The CDR3 bases are TGCGCCAGCACAGGGGGCACAGATACGCAGTATTTT. It yields the protein CASTGGTDTQYF.

This rearrangement joins TRBV20-1 to TRBJ1-4, with no clear D. CDR1 DFQATT and CDR2 SNEGSKA come from the germline V gene (reference sequence). Between the trimmed V and J ends, which lost 2 bases and 5 bases, there was a span of 12 bases. The CDR3 covers 14 residues. The CDR3 DNA follows: TGCAGTGCTAGACCTGCGGACGGGAATGAAAAACTGTTTTTT. The encoded protein is CSARPADGNEKLFF.

This clonotype was counted a few times. The chain joins TRBV9 to TRBJ2-3; 12 bases are a match to TRBD2. The CDR3 consists of 14 residues. Germline V lookup: CDR1 SGDLS, CDR2 YYNGEE. Unmatched junction bases numbered 5, after V lost 6 bases and J lost 6 bases. The CDR3 region is CASTQLAGGDTQYF. CDR3 DNA sequence: TGTGCCAGCACCCAACTAGCGGGGGGCGATACGCAGTATTTT.

By frequency in the sample, this clonotype is medium-sized. The rearrangement links TRBV5-1 to TRBJ2-3; TRBD1 aligns across 9 bases. This CDR3 has 15 amino acids. Germline CDR1 and CDR2: SGHRS and YFSETQ. The V and J ends lost 1 base and 3 bases, in that order; junction bases with no gene match: 3. CDR3 in DNA: TGCGCCAGCAGCTTGATGGACAGGGGAACAGATACGCAGTATTTT. Amino acid sequence: CASSLMDRGTDTQYF.

This clonotype showed up many times. The rearrangement links TRBV4-1 to TRBJ2-1, with no clear D. The CDR3 totals 16 residues. Trimming stripped 6 bases from V and 6 bases from J, with 21 bases between. Germline V gives CDR1 MGHRA, CDR2 YSYEKL. CDR3 loop: CASSQMKVGLGNEQFF. Here the CDR3 DNA reads TGCGCCAGCAGTCAAATGAAAGTGGGTTTAGGCAATGAGCAGTTCTTC.